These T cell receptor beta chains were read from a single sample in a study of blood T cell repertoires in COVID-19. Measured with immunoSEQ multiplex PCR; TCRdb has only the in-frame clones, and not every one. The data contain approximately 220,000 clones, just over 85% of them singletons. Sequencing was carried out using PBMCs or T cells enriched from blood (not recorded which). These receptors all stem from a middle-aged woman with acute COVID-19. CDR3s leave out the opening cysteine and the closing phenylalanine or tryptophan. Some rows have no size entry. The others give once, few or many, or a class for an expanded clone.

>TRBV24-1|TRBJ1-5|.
ATSDWASNQPQH
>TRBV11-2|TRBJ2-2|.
ASSARQGIAELF
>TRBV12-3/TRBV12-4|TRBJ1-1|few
ASSFNRGEAF
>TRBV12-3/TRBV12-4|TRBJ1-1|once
ASSFNAAAF
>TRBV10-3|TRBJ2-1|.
AISESGQGLYNEQF
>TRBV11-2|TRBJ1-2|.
ASSFLGGGYT
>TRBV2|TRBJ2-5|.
ASGGGDQETQY
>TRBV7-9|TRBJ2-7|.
ASSLLTNEQY
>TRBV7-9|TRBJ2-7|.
ASSLVDLVGDSEQY
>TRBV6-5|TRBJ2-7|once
ASSYGRTGDEQY
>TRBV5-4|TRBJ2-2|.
ASSLKGTLAGAGELF
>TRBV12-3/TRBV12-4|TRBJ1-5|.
ASSLGWEQPQH
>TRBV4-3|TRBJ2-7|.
ASSQTGGYSYEQY
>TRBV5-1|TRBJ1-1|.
ASSPRDTNTEAF
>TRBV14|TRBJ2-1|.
ASSEPRGSYNEQF
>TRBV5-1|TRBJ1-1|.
ASSLRSRGTEAF
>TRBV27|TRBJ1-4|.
ASGAKTGRIEKLF
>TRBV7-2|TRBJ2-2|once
ASSLSDTPNTGELF
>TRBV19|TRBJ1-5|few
ASTPSISRVPLQVWGSTQH
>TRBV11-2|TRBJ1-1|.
ASSDLGLMNTEAF
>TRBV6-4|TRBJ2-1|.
ASSDGLAGVNEQF
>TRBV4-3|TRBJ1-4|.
ASSQGQGLATNEKLF
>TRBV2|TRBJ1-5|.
ASSRLSGNQPQH
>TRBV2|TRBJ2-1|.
ASSVDRGPYNEQF
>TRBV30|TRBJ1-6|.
AWSVQGRGVSNSPLH
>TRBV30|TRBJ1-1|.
AWNGQGASMNTEAF
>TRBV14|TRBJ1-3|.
ASSRLSSSGNTIY
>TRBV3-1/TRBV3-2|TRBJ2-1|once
ASSPQRGQGLGEQF
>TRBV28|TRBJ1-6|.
ASTWGDGFLSSPLH
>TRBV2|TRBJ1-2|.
ASSEVAGQTYGYT
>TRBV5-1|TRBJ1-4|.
ASRRGGATNEKLF
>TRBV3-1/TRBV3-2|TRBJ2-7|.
ASSRGGRSVPYEQY
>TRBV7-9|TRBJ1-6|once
ASSSTGHAPNSPLH
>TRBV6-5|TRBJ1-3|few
ASIKQGAGGNTIY
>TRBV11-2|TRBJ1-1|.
ASSLAGGNTEAF
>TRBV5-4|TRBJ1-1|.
ASSLRQGTEAF
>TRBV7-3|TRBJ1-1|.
ASSPARGQTTEAF
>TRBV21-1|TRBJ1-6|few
ASSKVIAEDSHVSPLH
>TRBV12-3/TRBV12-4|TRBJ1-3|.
ASSLATTGTIY
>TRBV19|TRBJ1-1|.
ASRREGIRTEAF
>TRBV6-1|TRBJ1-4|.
ASSRTSNEKLF
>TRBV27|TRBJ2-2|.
ASTSRLLNTGELF
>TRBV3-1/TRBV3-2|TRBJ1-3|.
ASSQDLHSGLSGNTIY
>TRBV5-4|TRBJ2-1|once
ASSSNRGRNEQF
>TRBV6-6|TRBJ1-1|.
ASSYPNRDTEAF
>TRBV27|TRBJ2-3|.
ASSPRAGGGTDTQY
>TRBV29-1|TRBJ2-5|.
SVPDTGSQETQY
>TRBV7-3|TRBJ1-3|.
ASSLAWGNTIY
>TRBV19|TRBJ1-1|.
ASSNGAGGPGGTEAF
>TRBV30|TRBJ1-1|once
AWAGTGGFSTEAF